A single TCR beta chain is shown here with its context. The data belong to a study of blood T cell repertoires in COVID-19. Across the whole study: From T cells, B-cell-depleted T cells, or PBMCs came the material, which was cDNA or gDNA.

Germline V gene lookup returns CDR1 LNHNV and CDR2 YYDKDF (reference sequence). Trimming removed 0 bases from V and 1 base from J, with 6 bases in between. There are 14 residues in the CDR3. Here immunoSEQ multiplex PCR was the method, and the copy in TCRdb shows in-frame clones only, minus some. The sample carries under 70,000 clones, around 80% recorded once. The genes are TRBV15 and TRBJ2-5; D is perhaps TRBD1 (5 bases). The sample taken for sequencing was peripheral blood. The clonotype was recovered from an elderly woman with acute or convalescent COVID-19. CDR3: CATSRDGAQETQYF. The CDR3 nucleotides read TGTGCCACCAGCAGAGATGGGGCCCAAGAGACCCAGTACTTC. Variable domain in full (rest from reference TRBV15 and TRBJ2-5): DAMVIQNPRYQVTQFGKPVTLSCSQTLNHNVMYWYQQKSSQAPKLLFHYYDKDFNNEADTPDNFQSRRPNTSFCFLDIRSPGLGDTAMYLCATSRDGAQETQYFGPGTRLLVL.